These T cell receptor beta chains were read from a single sample in a study of T-cell reconstitution after alpha-beta-depleted transplantation in children. TCRdb fed the PCR reads into MiXCR, producing one record per CDR3 protein. Of 250,000 to 300,000 distinct CDR3 sequences listed, more than 9% are singletons. Specimen: PBMCs from the stem cell graft donor, collected from the stem cell graft. Receptors originate from a human donor who donated a stem cell graft to a child with SCID. CDR3s include the opening cysteine and the closing phenylalanine or tryptophan. Each record gives: clone size, J gene, V gene, D gene, CDR3 DNA, CDR3 protein. D genes are given only for firm matches. Not all rows give a size; the values are once, few, many and, for expanded clones, a class.

size: many
J: TRBJ2-1
V: TRBV6-1
D: NA
DNA: TGTGCCAGCAGTGAACAGCCAGCCCTCAATGAGCAGTTCTTC
CDR3: CASSEQPALNEQFF

size: few
J: TRBJ2-2
V: TRBV24-1
D: NA
DNA: TGTGCCACCAGTGCCCCGGCGGATACCGGGGAGCTGTTTTTT
CDR3: CATSAPADTGELFF

size: NA
J: TRBJ2-2
V: TRBV11-1
D: NA
DNA: TGTGCCAGCAGCCCGGAACCGGGCGCGAACACCGGGGAGCTGTTTTTT
CDR3: CASSPEPGANTGELFF

size: NA
J: TRBJ2-7
V: TRBV12-3/TRBV12-4
D: NA
DNA: TGTGCCAGCAGTCACTCGGGGGTAGGGCTAAGCGAGCAGTACTTC
CDR3: CASSHSGVGLSEQYF

size: NA
J: TRBJ2-2
V: TRBV6-1
D: TRBD2
DNA: TGTGCCAGCACTCCACTAGCGTGGGTAGCCGGGGAGCTGTTTTTT
CDR3: CASTPLAWVAGELFF

size: NA
J: TRBJ2-7
V: TRBV20-1
D: NA
DNA: TGCAGTGCTAGAGCAACATCCTACGAGCAGTACTTC
CDR3: CSARATSYEQYF

size: many
J: TRBJ2-7
V: TRBV3-1
D: NA
DNA: TGTGCCAGCAGCCAGACCGGCGCCAACATCTACGAGCAGTACTTC
CDR3: CASSQTGANIYEQYF

size: many
J: TRBJ2-7
V: TRBV6-1
D: NA
DNA: TGTGCCAGCACGGGCAGGGGAAGGTACGAGCAGTACTTC
CDR3: CASTGRGRYEQYF

size: few
J: TRBJ2-3
V: TRBV6-2/TRBV6-3
D: NA
DNA: TGTGCCAGCAGTACTTATAAAGGGGGCACAGATACGCAGTATTTT
CDR3: CASSTYKGGTDTQYF

size: NA
J: TRBJ2-7
V: TRBV12-3/TRBV12-4
D: NA
DNA: TGTGCCAGCGGTCAAGGGATCGAGCAGTACTTC
CDR3: CASGQGIEQYF

size: NA
J: TRBJ2-7
V: TRBV5-5
D: TRBD1
DNA: TGTGCCAGCAGCTTGCCCTCTGAGGGACAGACCTACGAGCAGTACTTC
CDR3: CASSLPSEGQTYEQYF

size: NA
J: TRBJ1-2
V: TRBV6-4
D: TRBD1
DNA: TGTGCCAGCAGGAAGGGACAGGGAAACTATGGCTACACCTTC
CDR3: CASRKGQGNYGYTF

size: many
J: TRBJ2-3
V: TRBV5-1
D: TRBD2
DNA: TGCGCCAGCAGCTTCAGACTAGCGGGGGCAAGCACAGATACGCAGTATTTT
CDR3: CASSFRLAGASTDTQYF

size: many
J: TRBJ2-7
V: TRBV2
D: TRBD1
DNA: TGTGCCAGCAGTGGGGACAGGGGGAGGCTACGAGCAGTAACCCCGCAGTACTTC
CDR3: CASSGDRGRLRAVTPQYF

size: few
J: TRBJ2-3
V: TRBV5-6
D: NA
DNA: TGTGCCAGCAGCGCTGGACGGCTTAGCACAGATACGCAGTATTTT
CDR3: CASSAGRLSTDTQYF

size: few
J: TRBJ2-5
V: TRBV11-2
D: NA
DNA: TGTGCCAGCAGCTTTAAAGGGACGGAGACCCAGTACTTC
CDR3: CASSFKGTETQYF

size: many
J: TRBJ1-5
V: TRBV12-3/TRBV12-4
D: TRBD1
DNA: TGTGCCAGCAGCCCTGGCAGGGGGGGAACCAATCAGCCCCAGCATTTT
CDR3: CASSPGRGGTNQPQHF

size: few
J: TRBJ2-1
V: TRBV20-1
D: NA
DNA: TGCAGTGCTAGAAGTGGCGGAGGGTCCTACAATGAGCAGTTCTTC
CDR3: CSARSGGGSYNEQFF

size: NA
J: TRBJ1-5
V: TRBV7-3
D: NA
DNA: TGTGCCAGCAGCCCCGATTGGAGGGGATGGAGCAATCAGCCCCAGCATTTT
CDR3: CASSPDWRGWSNQPQHF

size: few
J: TRBJ2-2
V: TRBV10-2
D: NA
DNA: TGCGCCAGCAGTGTTGGACGGAGGAACACCGGGGAGCTGTTTTTT
CDR3: CASSVGRRNTGELFF

size: few
J: TRBJ2-7
V: TRBV5-1
D: NA
DNA: TGCGCCAGCAGCTCAACCGGGATTACCTACGAGCAGTACTTC
CDR3: CASSSTGITYEQYF

size: few
J: TRBJ2-4
V: TRBV5-1
D: TRBD1
DNA: TGCGCCAGCAGCTTCGGGACAGGGGAAGGCATTCAGTACTTC
CDR3: CASSFGTGEGIQYF

size: few
J: TRBJ1-1
V: TRBV5-6
D: NA
DNA: TGTGCCAGCAGCTTGTTCTCTGAAGCTTTCTTT
CDR3: CASSLFSEAFF

size: NA
J: TRBJ2-2
V: TRBV29-1
D: NA
DNA: TGCAGCGTTTTGGACACCGGGGAGCTGTTTTTT
CDR3: CSVLDTGELFF

size: NA
J: TRBJ2-3
V: TRBV10-3
D: NA
DNA: TGTGCCATCAGTGCCCCCAACAGGGAGGCAGATACGCAGTATTTT
CDR3: CAISAPNREADTQYF

size: few
J: TRBJ2-1
V: TRBV7-9
D: NA
DNA: TGTGCCAGCAGCTTAGAAGGGGTATCCGAGCAGTTCTTC
CDR3: CASSLEGVSEQFF

size: many
J: TRBJ2-2
V: TRBV12-3/TRBV12-4
D: NA
DNA: TGTGCCAGCAGCCTCGGGGGCGGGGAGCTGTTTTTT
CDR3: CASSLGGGELFF

size: many
J: TRBJ2-5
V: TRBV14
D: NA
DNA: TGTGCCAGCAGCCATTCGGAGACCCAGTACTTC
CDR3: CASSHSETQYF

size: NA
J: TRBJ2-2
V: TRBV5-1
D: NA
DNA: TGCGCCAGCAGCCGGATCGGTGGGGGGAACACCGGGGAGCTGTTTTTT
CDR3: CASSRIGGGNTGELFF

size: few
J: TRBJ2-1
V: TRBV6-5
D: NA
DNA: TGTGCCAGCAGTTATCGCCTCGGGGGCGATGAGCAGTTCTTC
CDR3: CASSYRLGGDEQFF

size: few
J: TRBJ2-2
V: TRBV7-2
D: TRBD2
DNA: TGTGCCAGCAGCTCGGGGGGGCCGAGGGTCGGGGAGCTGTTTTTT
CDR3: CASSSGGPRVGELFF

size: NA
J: TRBJ2-7
V: TRBV18
D: NA
DNA: TGTGCCAGCTCACCATCGGTAGGGGTTGGGGAGCAGTACTTC
CDR3: CASSPSVGVGEQYF

size: few
J: TRBJ2-3
V: TRBV10-3
D: NA
DNA: TGTGCCATCACCGGTCAGGCCAGCACAGATACGCAGTATTTT
CDR3: CAITGQASTDTQYF

size: few
J: TRBJ2-7
V: TRBV20-1
D: NA
DNA: TGCAGTGCTAGAGGAACAGAATGGACCTACGAGCAGTACTTC
CDR3: CSARGTEWTYEQYF

size: NA
J: TRBJ1-2
V: TRBV20-1
D: NA
DNA: TGCAGTGTAAGAGAAGTCGGAGGCTACACCTTC
CDR3: CSVREVGGYTF

size: few
J: TRBJ1-6
V: TRBV12-3/TRBV12-4
D: NA
DNA: TGTGCCAGCAGTCGGACGCAGCGGGGGGATTCACCCCTCCACTTT
CDR3: CASSRTQRGDSPLHF

size: many
J: TRBJ1-1
V: TRBV5-1
D: NA
DNA: TGCGCCAGCAGCCTTGAGGGATCTCTGAACACTGAAGCTTTCTTT
CDR3: CASSLEGSLNTEAFF

size: NA
J: TRBJ2-5
V: TRBV6-5
D: TRBD1
DNA: TGTGCCAGCAGTTACCGAGGGGGCAAAGAGACCCAGTACTTC
CDR3: CASSYRGGKETQYF

size: few
J: TRBJ2-7
V: TRBV5-6
D: NA
DNA: TGTGCCAGCAGCTTGTACCAGGGGAACCCCTACGAGCAGTACTTC
CDR3: CASSLYQGNPYEQYF

size: few
J: TRBJ1-3
V: TRBV5-6
D: NA
DNA: TGTGCCAGCATTTCCTCGGTGACCGCAATGACTGGAAACACCATATATTTT
CDR3: CASISSVTAMTGNTIYF

size: few
J: TRBJ2-2
V: TRBV6-1
D: TRBD2
DNA: TGTGCCAGCAGGGGACTAGCGGGGGAGCGGGCCGGGGAGCTGTTTTTT
CDR3: CASRGLAGERAGELFF

size: NA
J: TRBJ2-2
V: TRBV24-1
D: NA
DNA: TGTGCCACCAGTGATGCTTCGAACACCGGGGAGCTGTTTTTT
CDR3: CATSDASNTGELFF

size: few
J: TRBJ2-7
V: TRBV5-1
D: TRBD1
DNA: TGCGCCAGCAGTTTTCCTATATGGACAGGGGGCTCTCACGAGCAGTACTTC
CDR3: CASSFPIWTGGSHEQYF

size: NA
J: TRBJ2-2
V: TRBV7-2
D: NA
DNA: TGTGCCAGCAGCATGGGACTCTCCCTGGGGGAGCTGTTTTTT
CDR3: CASSMGLSLGELFF

size: NA
J: TRBJ1-1
V: TRBV2
D: NA
DNA: TGTGCCAATACGGACGGGTTAGGCAGGAACACTGAAGCTTTCTTT
CDR3: CANTDGLGRNTEAFF

size: NA
J: TRBJ2-3
V: TRBV10-3
D: TRBD1
DNA: TGTGCCACCCAAGGAGGGGGACAGGGCACAGATACGCAGTATTTT
CDR3: CATQGGGQGTDTQYF

size: NA
J: TRBJ1-4
V: TRBV18
D: NA
DNA: TGTGCCAGCTCACCCTCGGCGATTGCAACTAATGAAAAACTGTTTTTT
CDR3: CASSPSAIATNEKLFF

size: NA
J: TRBJ2-1
V: TRBV5-1
D: NA
DNA: TGCGCCAGCAGCTTGATTGGGCAGAGCTCCTACAATGAGCAGTTCTTC
CDR3: CASSLIGQSSYNEQFF

size: few
J: TRBJ2-3
V: TRBV5-4
D: TRBD2
DNA: TGTGCCAGCAGAGCGGGGGCGCCTCTGGAAGATACGCAGTATTTT
CDR3: CASRAGAPLEDTQYF

size: NA
J: TRBJ1-2
V: TRBV12-3/TRBV12-4
D: TRBD1
DNA: TGTGCCAGCAGCCCAACAGGGGAACGTGGCTACACCTTC
CDR3: CASSPTGERGYTF

size: many
J: TRBJ2-7
V: TRBV3-1
D: NA
DNA: TGTGCCAGCAGCCAAGGCCTATTGGGGCAGTACTTC
CDR3: CASSQGLLGQYF

size: NA
J: TRBJ1-6
V: TRBV5-4
D: NA
DNA: TGTGCCAGCAGCTTGTATACAGAAAATTCACCCCTCCACTTT
CDR3: CASSLYTENSPLHF

size: many
J: TRBJ2-7
V: TRBV19
D: TRBD2
DNA: TGTGCCAGTAGTGAACTAGCGGGGGGAACTGGAGAGCAGTACTTC
CDR3: CASSELAGGTGEQYF

size: NA
J: TRBJ2-1
V: TRBV7-9
D: NA
DNA: TGTGCCAGCTCACCGGGCCTACTAGATGAGCAGTTCTTC
CDR3: CASSPGLLDEQFF